The clone carrying this TCR beta chain came up a few times. The target antigen is unknown. The sample belongs to a study of identical twins. The V end lost 3 bases, the J end lost 10 bases, and 9 bases lay between the germline ends. The CDR3 is 11 amino acids. Germline-derived CDR1 and CDR2 are LNHDA and SQIVND (reference sequence). Each CDR3 protein is one row after TCRdb ran MiXCR on the 5' RACE reads. The sample lists under 300,000 distinct CDR3 sequences; roughly 13% were seen once. Findings and limits, study-wide: Among monozygotic twins, out-of-frame TCR alpha sharing exceeded what models predicted. Cord blood beta clonotypes present at high abundance carried fewer insertions; no such pattern appeared in memory repertoires. Diverse VJ usage suggested most zero-insertion clonotypes were not invariant T cells.

The TCR comes from a woman aged 18-29 years in good health. The specimen sequenced was memory (CD45RO+) T cells sorted from blood. The chain uses TRBV19 and TRBJ1-1; D might be TRBD1 (5 bases). The DNA of the CDR3 is TGTGCCAGTAGTATGGCAGGGAGAGCTTTCTTT. Translated, it gives CASSMAGRAFF. The variable domain in full, completed from reference TRBV19 and TRBJ1-1, reads DGGITQSPKYLFRKEGQNVTLSCEQNLNHDAMYWYRQDPGQGLRLIYYSQIVNDFQKGDIAEGYSVSREKKESFPLTVTSAQKNPTAFYLCASSMAGRAFFGQGTRLTVV.